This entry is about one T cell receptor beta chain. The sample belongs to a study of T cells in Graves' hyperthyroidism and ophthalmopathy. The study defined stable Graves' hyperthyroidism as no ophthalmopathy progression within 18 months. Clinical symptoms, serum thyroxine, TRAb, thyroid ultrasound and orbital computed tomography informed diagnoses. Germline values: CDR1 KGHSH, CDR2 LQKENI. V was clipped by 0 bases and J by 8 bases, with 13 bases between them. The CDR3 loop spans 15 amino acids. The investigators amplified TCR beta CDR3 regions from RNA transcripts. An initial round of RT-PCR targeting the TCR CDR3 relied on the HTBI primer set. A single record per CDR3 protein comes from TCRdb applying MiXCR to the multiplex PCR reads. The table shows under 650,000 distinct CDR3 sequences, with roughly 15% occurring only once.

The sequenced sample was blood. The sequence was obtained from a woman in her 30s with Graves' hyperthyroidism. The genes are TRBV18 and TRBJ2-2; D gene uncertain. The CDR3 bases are TGTGCCAGCTCACCACCGTCGGGTGGTTCGGGGGAGCTGTTTTTT. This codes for CASSPPSGGSGELFF.